Listed below are T cell receptor beta chains from one sample, sequenced in a study of PD-1 blockade in classical Hodgkin lymphoma. Sequenced by immunoSEQ multiplex PCR; TCRdb stores in-frame clones only, minus some. This table holds 70,000 or so clones, roughly 91% found once. The source material was peripheral blood mononuclear cells (PBMCs), sampled at baseline. The receptors shown here come from a human donor with classical Hodgkin lymphoma. Each CDR3 is given with its conserved first and last residue. The order of the fields is J gene, V gene, clone size, D gene, CDR3 protein, CDR3 DNA. A D gene is named only where the DNA matches it firmly. A row's size may be missing; if present it is once, few, many or a size class.

TRBJ2-7 TRBV6-6 NA NA CASSYSRPGSSYEQYF TGTGCCAGCAGTTACTCGAGACCCGGGAGCAGCTACGAGCAGTACTTC
TRBJ2-1 TRBV2 NA NA CAILRGNEQFF TGTGCGATCCTTCGGGGCAATGAGCAGTTCTTC
TRBJ2-3 TRBV7-3 NA NA CASSLQGGPTDTQYF TGTGCCAGCAGCTTACAAGGGGGGCCAACAGATACGCAGTATTTT
TRBJ2-5 TRBV5-1 NA NA CASSLGISSNEETQYF TGCGCCAGCAGCTTGGGTATCAGCTCCAATGAAGAGACCCAGTACTTC
TRBJ2-5 TRBV4-2 NA TRBD2 CASSPQMPGGRGGGETQYF TGTGCCAGCAGCCCCCAGATGCCAGGGGGGCGCGGGGGGGGAGAGACCCAGTACTTC
TRBJ2-1 TRBV21-1 NA NA CSKRGYNEQFF TGTAGTAAGCGGGGTTACAATGAGCAGTTCTTC
TRBJ2-4 TRBV10-3 NA NA CAISDISGENIQYF TGTGCCATCAGTGATATATCGGGGGAAAACATTCAGTACTTC
TRBJ1-5 TRBV6-1 once NA CASTNRDGNQPQHF TGTGCCAGCACTAACAGGGATGGCAATCAGCCCCAGCATTTT
TRBJ2-1 TRBV2 once NA CASRTGTSAPVSSYNEQFF TGTGCCAGCAGAACCGGGACATCGGCTCCTGTAAGCTCCTACAATGAGCAGTTCTTC
TRBJ1-1 TRBV21-1 once NA CASSPPWRGNTEAFF TGTGCCAGCAGCCCCCCGTGGAGGGGTAACACTGAAGCTTTCTTT
TRBJ2-3 TRBV5-4 NA NA CASRPLPGGTDTQYF TGTGCCAGCCGTCCTCTCCCTGGGGGCACAGATACGCAGTATTTT
TRBJ2-1 TRBV7-6 NA TRBD2 CASSLVAGSTYNEQFF TGTGCCAGCAGCTTAGTAGCGGGGAGTACCTACAATGAGCAGTTCTTC
TRBJ2-7 TRBV10-2 NA NA CASRATGFGYEQYF TGCGCCAGCAGAGCCACAGGGTTTGGCTACGAGCAGTACTTC
TRBJ2-3 TRBV7-3 NA NA CASSLAGSVTDTQYF TGTGCCAGCAGCTTAGCGGGATCGGTCACAGATACGCAGTATTTT
TRBJ2-3 TRBV25-1 NA TRBD2 CASSELGLAGGSLDTQYF TGTGCCAGCAGTGAACTTGGGCTAGCGGGGGGTAGCCTAGATACGCAGTATTTT
TRBJ2-3 TRBV15 NA TRBD1 CATSRDRPFTDTQYF TGTGCCACCAGCAGGGACAGGCCTTTCACAGATACGCAGTATTTT
TRBJ2-7 TRBV19 NA NA CASSSWTALSYEQYF TGTGCCAGTAGTTCTTGGACAGCGTTATCCTACGAGCAGTACTTC
TRBJ2-7 TRBV29-1 NA NA CSVGWGGEQYF TGCAGCGTTGGTTGGGGAGGCGAGCAGTACTTC
TRBJ2-1 TRBV21-1 NA NA CASSKRTTSGWGHNEQFF TGTGCCAGCAGCAAAAGGACGACTAGCGGGTGGGGACACAATGAGCAGTTCTTC
TRBJ2-7 TRBV13 NA TRBD2 CASSLQGLFYEQYF TGTGCCAGCAGCTTACAGGGACTATTCTACGAGCAGTACTTC
TRBJ1-5 TRBV19 NA NA CASSIDGERVQPQHF TGTGCCAGTAGTATAGATGGGGAAAGGGTTCAGCCCCAGCATTTT
TRBJ2-3 TRBV12-5 NA NA CASGVSTDTQYF TGTGCTAGTGGTGTATCCACAGATACGCAGTATTTT
TRBJ2-5 TRBV6-5 NA TRBD1 CASSPRTGLEETQYF TGTGCCAGCAGTCCACGGACAGGGTTGGAGGAGACCCAGTACTTC
TRBJ2-3 TRBV5-1 NA NA CATAGAASTDTQYF TGCGCCACCGCGGGGGCAGCTAGCACAGATACGCAGTATTTT
TRBJ1-1 TRBV2 NA TRBD1 CASSADRGSTEAFF TGTGCCAGCAGTGCCGACAGGGGGAGTACTGAAGCTTTCTTT
TRBJ1-5 TRBV27 NA TRBD1 CASSRDREDQPQHF TGTGCCAGCAGCCGGGACAGGGAGGATCAGCCCCAGCATTTT
TRBJ2-1 TRBV18 NA NA CASSPKSHAYNEQFF TGTGCCAGCTCACCAAAAAGCCACGCCTACAATGAGCAGTTCTTC
TRBJ2-3 TRBV15 NA NA CATSKRGGKGTDTQYF TGTGCCACCAGCAAGAGAGGAGGGAAGGGCACAGATACGCAGTATTTT
TRBJ2-5 TRBV7-2 once TRBD2 CASSFGLASSQETQYF TGTGCCAGCAGCTTCGGACTAGCATCTAGCCAAGAGACCCAGTACTTC
TRBJ2-7 TRBV5-1 NA NA CASSLDPQGAYEQYF TGCGCCAGCAGCTTGGATCCCCAGGGTGCCTACGAGCAGTACTTC
TRBJ2-5 TRBV27 NA TRBD1 CASSPPGGQANKETQYF TGTGCCAGCAGTCCTCCCGGTGGACAGGCAAACAAGGAGACCCAGTACTTC
TRBJ2-5 TRBV2 NA TRBD1 CASSRPTGGGPQETQYF TGTGCCAGCAGTCGCCCGACAGGGGGTGGGCCCCAAGAGACCCAGTACTTC
TRBJ2-7 TRBV5-1 NA TRBD2 CASRNASGIGSYEQYF TGCGCCAGCAGAAATGCTAGCGGGATTGGGTCCTACGAGCAGTACTTC
TRBJ2-7 TRBV30 once NA CAWSVANFYEQYF TGTGCCTGGAGTGTGGCTAATTTCTACGAGCAGTACTTC
TRBJ1-3 TRBV7-2 NA NA CASSLLFQVTLNTIYF TGTGCCAGCAGCTTACTTTTCCAGGTTACGCTGAACACCATATATTTT
TRBJ2-1 TRBV27 NA TRBD2 CASSLYGGRASWDEQFF TGTGCCAGCAGTTTATACGGCGGGAGGGCCAGTTGGGATGAGCAGTTCTTC
TRBJ1-1 TRBV21-1 NA NA CASRDRGHGTEAFF TGTGCCAGCCGTGACAGGGGGCACGGCACTGAAGCTTTCTTT
TRBJ2-3 TRBV7-9 NA NA CASSSSLLKVGHTDTQYF TGTGCCAGCAGCAGTTCGCTCCTTAAAGTGGGCCACACAGATACGCAGTATTTT
TRBJ1-3 TRBV7-9 NA NA CASSSLRGRAGNTIYF TGTGCCAGCAGCTCGTTGCGAGGGCGCGCTGGAAACACCATATATTTT
TRBJ1-5 TRBV15 NA NA CATSSDEGWGNQPQHF TGTGCCACCAGCAGTGATGAAGGATGGGGCAATCAGCCCCAGCATTTT
TRBJ1-1 TRBV2 once NA CASSEVQNTEAFF TGTGCCAGCAGTGAGGTGCAGAACACTGAAGCTTTCTTT
TRBJ2-1 TRBV27 NA NA CASSQYGGQVGNEQFF TGTGCCAGCAGCCAATACGGGGGGCAGGTGGGCAATGAGCAGTTCTTC
TRBJ2-7 TRBV5-1 NA NA CASTQGYEQYF TGCGCCAGCACCCAGGGCTACGAGCAGTACTTC
TRBJ2-6 TRBV18 NA TRBD1 CASSPTTGDFSGANVLTF TGTGCCAGCTCACCTACGACAGGGGACTTCTCTGGGGCCAACGTCCTGACTTTC
TRBJ2-7 TRBV5-1 once NA CASRPWDTGYYEQYF TGCGCCAGCCGCCCGTGGGACACCGGTTACTACGAGCAGTACTTC
TRBJ2-3 TRBV7-2 NA NA CASSLGINTDTQYF TGTGCCAGCAGCTTGGGGATTAACACAGATACGCAGTATTTT
TRBJ2-2 TRBV9 NA NA CASSPEGGTGELFF TGTGCCAGCAGCCCCGAGGGGGGGACCGGGGAGCTGTTTTTT
TRBJ1-2 TRBV28 NA TRBD1 CASSSQGNGYTF TGTGCCAGCAGTTCACAGGGGAATGGCTACACCTTC
TRBJ2-7 TRBV28 NA NA CATEKLDLREQYF TGTGCCACCGAGAAACTCGACCTCCGCGAGCAGTACTTC
TRBJ1-1 TRBV6-6 NA NA CASSEINTEAFF TGTGCCAGCAGCGAGATTAACACTGAAGCTTTCTTT